The 28 T cell receptor beta chains below all came from one sample that was sequenced in a study of blood T cell repertoires in COVID-19. The repertoire was sequenced with immunoSEQ multiplex PCR; TCRdb's copy has only in-frame clones and lacks some. The table records 200,000 to 250,000 clones, 84% of them present only once. The sample taken for sequencing was peripheral blood. The receptors were sampled from an elderly woman with COVID-19, enrolled during active disease.

The rearrangement uses TRBV7-2 and TRBJ2-3; D gene uncertain. The CDR3 runs to 13 residues. Trimming removed 6 bases at V and 0 bases at J, with 7 bases between. In germline, CDR1 is SGHTA, CDR2 FQGNSA. CDR3 residues: CASRKTSTDTQYF. CDR3 DNA sequence: TGTGCCAGCAGGAAGACTAGCACAGATACGCAGTATTTT.

CDR3 DNA sequence: TGCAGTGCTAGTGGCGGGGGGCTTCCGAACACTGAAGCTTTCTTT. Amino acid sequence: CSASGGGLPNTEAFF. The chain uses TRBV20-1 and TRBJ1-1; possibly TRBD1 for D (6 bases). Germline V gene sequence: CDR1 DFQATT, CDR2 SNEGSKA (reference sequence). This CDR3 is 15 amino acids long. Trimming removed 3 bases at V and 1 base at J, with 15 bases between.

The CDR3 is CASSVGFQGDTQYF. CDR3 DNA: TGTGCCAGCAGCGTAGGTTTCCAGGGGGATACGCAGTATTTT. J is TRBJ2-3 and V is TRBV9; possibly TRBD1 for D (6 bases). The germline V and J ends were trimmed by 0 bases and 6 bases, with 11 bases remaining between them. Germline-derived CDR1 and CDR2 are SGDLS and YYNGEE. The CDR3 has 14 residues.

The genes are TRBV4-1 and TRBJ2-3, with 7 nucleotides matching TRBD1. The CDR3 is made up of 14 amino acids. CDR1 is MGHRA and CDR2 is YSYEKL in the germline V gene. V shed 0 bases and J 6 bases; nucleotides not matched to a gene: 3. CDR3 sequence reads: CASSQETGDDTQYF. For the CDR3, the DNA is TGCGCCAGCAGCCAAGAAACAGGGGATGATACGCAGTATTTT.

This chain connects TRBV7-9 to TRBJ1-1, with TRBD1 identical over 7 bases. Per the germline V gene, CDR1 is SEHNR and CDR2 is FQNEAQ (reference sequence). The length of the CDR3 is 15 residues. With V trimmed by 4 bases and J by 0 bases, 5 bases remained unmatched. CDR3 coding DNA: TGTGCCAGCAGCTCCCGGGACAGCGTGAACACTGAAGCTTTCTTT. It translates to CASSSRDSVNTEAFF.

The chain couples TRBV14 to TRBJ2-4; 8 bases are a match to TRBD1. Germline V gives CDR1 SGHDN, CDR2 FVKESK. Losses at the gene ends were 0 bases for V and 9 bases for J; bases not matched to a gene: 10. This CDR3 is 16 amino acids long. The CDR3 coding sequence is TGTGCCAGCAGCCAAGACCCCTGGACAGGGTTTATCATTCAGTACTTC. It yields the protein CASSQDPWTGFIIQYF.

The chain employs TRBV4-2 and TRBJ1-2; D is perhaps TRBD1 (6 bases). Trimming cost V 0 bases and J 6 bases, with 8 bases left between them. Germline V gene data show CDR1 as LGHNA and CDR2 as YNFKEQ. The CDR3 sequence is 13 residues long. The CDR3 DNA reads TGTGCCAGCAGCCAAGAGAACAGGGATGGCTACACCTTC. Translated: CASSQENRDGYTF.

The chain has TRBV5-1 and TRBJ2-1; TRBD2 matches at 13 bases. V shed 3 bases and J 10 bases; nucleotides not matched to a gene: 7. This CDR3 comprises 15 residues. In germline, CDR1 is SGHRS, CDR2 YFSETQ. The CDR3 sequence: CASSYGLAGALEQFF. The CDR3 bases are TGCGCCAGCAGCTACGGACTAGCGGGGGCTCTGGAGCAGTTCTTC.

The V and J genes are TRBV4-2 and TRBJ1-2; D is uncertain. Germline V lookup: CDR1 LGHNA, CDR2 YNFKEQ. Trimming pared 0 bases from V and 6 bases from J, leaving 14 bases between. The CDR3 extends over 15 amino acids. CDR3 protein: CASSQDSYGEDGYTF. DNA of the CDR3: TGTGCCAGCAGCCAAGATTCGTACGGGGAGGATGGCTACACCTTC.

Written as DNA, the CDR3 is TGTGCCAGCGGGCGAGAGGGCTATGGCTACACCTTC. Amino acids: CASGREGYGYTF. The rearrangement joins TRBV11-2 to TRBJ1-2; D not certain. With 8 bases removed from V and 4 bases from J, the gap between germline ends came to 11 bases. CDR1 SGHAT and CDR2 FQNNGV come from the germline V gene. This CDR3 has 12 residues.

The chain employs TRBV19 and TRBJ2-7; weak D call: TRBD2 (7 bases). Trimming shortened V by 2 bases and J by 7 bases, and 24 bases separated the two germline ends. This CDR3 is built from 17 residues. Germline-derived CDR1 and CDR2 are LNHDA and SQIVND (reference sequence). CDR3 region: CASSILWDTQTGGEQYF. The CDR3 DNA is TGTGCCAGTAGTATACTTTGGGACACGCAAACCGGGGGGGAGCAGTACTTC.

The chain employs TRBV20-1 and TRBJ1-1, with D unclear. From germline, CDR1 is DFQATT and CDR2 SNEGSKA (reference sequence). The CDR3 spans 11 residues. V lost 3 bases, J lost 5 bases, and 7 bases lay in between. The CDR3 spells CSASDRTEAFF. The CDR3 coding sequence is TGCAGTGCTAGTGACCGGACTGAAGCTTTCTTT.

V usage is TRBV19 and J usage is TRBJ1-2, with D possibly being TRBD1 (5 bases). The length of the CDR3 is 17 residues. V dropped 3 bases and J dropped 8 bases, with 25 bases sitting between them. Germline V gene data show CDR1 as LNHDA and CDR2 as SQIVND (reference sequence). Here the CDR3 reads CASSMPTPTENSGGYTF. DNA for the CDR3: TGTGCCAGTAGTATGCCCACCCCGACAGAAAACTCTGGAGGCTACACCTTC.

The gene calls are TRBV3-1 (or the pseudogene TRBV3-2) and TRBJ1-1; D is unresolved. V dropped 1 base and J dropped 0 bases, with 3 bases sitting between them. This CDR3 spans 13 amino acids. Germline values: CDR1 LGHDT, CDR2 YNNKEL (reference sequence). Written as DNA, the CDR3 is TGTGCCAGCAGCCAAGTAATGAACACTGAAGCTTTCTTT. It is translated as CASSQVMNTEAFF.

The rearrangement uses TRBV25-1 and TRBJ1-6; D call uncertain. Trimming took off 3 bases at V and 6 bases at J, with 6 bases between the two ends. Per the germline V gene, CDR1 is MGHDK and CDR2 is SYGVNS. This CDR3 has 13 amino acids. The CDR3 nucleotides are TGTGCCAGCAGTGATTCAGTTAATTCACCCCTCCACTTT. Translating gives CASSDSVNSPLHF. The full variable domain, with the rest looked up from reference TRBV25-1 and TRBJ1-6, is EADIYQTPRYLVIGTGKKITLECSQTMGHDKMYWYQQDPGMELHLIHYSYGVNSTEKGDLSSESTVSRIRTEHFPLTLESARPSHTSQYLCASSDSVNSPLHFGNGTRLTVT.

This chain uses TRBV7-2 with TRBJ2-7; TRBD1 aligns across 8 bases. Trimming cost V 3 bases and J 6 bases; bases outside gene matches: 1. The CDR3 loop spans 12 amino acids. CDR1 is SGHTA and CDR2 is FQGNSA in the germline V gene. As DNA, the CDR3 is TGTGCCAGCAGCTTGACAGGGGCCGAGCAGTACTTC. Translation gives CASSLTGAEQYF. Full variable domain (missing parts from reference TRBV7-2 and TRBJ2-7): GAGVSQSPSNKVTEKGKDVELRCDPISGHTALYWYRQSLGQGLEFLIYFQGNSAPDKSGLPSDRFSAERTGGSVSTLTIQRTQQEDSAVYLCASSLTGAEQYFGPGTRLTVT.

The chain joins TRBV6-6 to TRBJ2-5; the match to TRBD2 covers 7 bases. The length of the CDR3 is 14 residues. Germline CDR1 MNHNY, CDR2 SVGAGI (reference sequence). V lost 6 bases, J lost 2 bases, and 6 bases stayed unmatched. The DNA of the CDR3 is TGTGCCAGCAGAACGGGAGGCCGGCAAGAGACCCAGTACTTC. As protein: CASRTGGRQETQYF.

The chain carries TRBV3-1 (or the pseudogene TRBV3-2) and TRBJ1-3, with TRBD1 identical over 9 bases. Per the germline V gene, CDR1 is LGHDT and CDR2 is YNNKEL (reference sequence). The CDR3 has 19 residues. After removal of 3 bases from V and 0 bases from J, the junction contained 12 bases not matched to a gene. CDR3 sequence: CASSHPGQGEITSGNTIYF. In DNA form, the CDR3 reads TGTGCCAGCAGCCACCCGGGACAGGGCGAAATTACCTCTGGAAACACCATATATTTT.

This chain links TRBV5-1 with TRBJ2-5; a weak D match, TRBD2 (5 bases). Germline V gene sequence: CDR1 SGHRS, CDR2 YFSETQ. The ends were cut back, 2 bases at V and 1 base at J, with 12 bases in the middle. The CDR3 extends over 15 amino acids. CDR3 region: CASSFRGLGQETQYF. In DNA, the CDR3 is TGCGCCAGCAGCTTCCGCGGGCTCGGCCAAGAGACCCAGTACTTC.

Details on this clone: The junction does not match germline at one end; this may be a read error. The J gene is TRBJ2-1, the V gene TRBV7-3, with 12 bases matching TRBD1. Per germline, CDR1 SGHTA and CDR2 FQGTGA. The CDR3 is 13 residues long. DNA for the CDR3: TGTGCCAGCAGCGAAGGGACAGGGGGCGATCAGGTCTTC. As protein: CASSEGTGGDQVF.

The genes are TRBV9 and TRBJ2-2; 13 bases align to TRBD2. Germline V gene sequence: CDR1 SGDLS, CDR2 YYNGEE. The CDR3 loop spans 19 amino acids. The V and J ends lost 0 bases and 1 base, in that order; junction bases with no gene match: 6. CDR3 amino acids: CASSVGPRLAGGNTGELFF. The CDR3 DNA reads TGTGCCAGCAGCGTAGGGCCGAGACTAGCGGGAGGGAACACCGGGGAGCTGTTTTTT.

The CDR3 DNA reads TGTGCCAGCAGCTTGGGACAGAATAATGAAAAACTGTTTTTT. Amino acid sequence: CASSLGQNNEKLFF. The V gene is TRBV5-4, the J gene TRBJ1-4, with D possibly being TRBD1 (5 bases). Trimming took off 0 bases at V and 4 bases at J, with 7 bases between the two ends. The CDR3 is made up of 14 amino acids. In germline, CDR1 is SGHNT, CDR2 YYREEE (reference sequence).

In this sample, this clone turned up once. The rearrangement links TRBV25-1 to TRBJ1-1, with 8 bases identical to TRBD1. The V and J ends lost 8 bases and 3 bases, in that order; junction bases with no gene match: 5. Germline CDR1 MGHDK, CDR2 SYGVNS. The CDR3 loop spans 13 amino acids. CDR3 region: CASGRGLDTEAFF. The CDR3 nucleotides are TGTGCCAGCGGCAGGGGGCTGGACACTGAAGCTTTCTTT. Full variable domain (remainder filled in from reference TRBV25-1 and TRBJ1-1): EADIYQTPRYLVIGTGKKITLECSQTMGHDKMYWYQQDPGMELHLIHYSYGVNSTEKGDLSSESTVSRIRTEHFPLTLESARPSHTSQYLCASGRGLDTEAFFGQGTRLTVV.

The chain combines TRBV7-9 with TRBJ2-5; 8 positions match TRBD1. The CDR3 runs 13 residues. Losses at the gene ends were 7 bases for V and 0 bases for J; bases not matched to a gene: 1. The V gene's germline CDR1 is SEHNR and CDR2 FQNEAQ (reference sequence). CDR3 in amino acids: CASTGGYQETQYF. The CDR3 DNA sequence: TGTGCCAGCACAGGGGGCTACCAAGAGACCCAGTACTTC. Full variable domain (remainder filled in from reference TRBV7-9 and TRBJ2-5): DTGVSQNPRHKITKRGQNVTFRCDPISEHNRLYWYRQTLGQGPEFLTYFQNEAQLEKSRLLSDRFSAERPKGSFSTLEIQRTEQGDSAMYLCASTGGYQETQYFGPGTRLLVL.

The chain combines TRBV27 with TRBJ1-5; D unresolved. Trimming left V 3 bases short and J 7 bases short, with 10 bases between. The CDR3 has 13 residues. In germline, CDR1 is MNHEY, CDR2 SMNVEV (reference sequence). The CDR3, as DNA: TGTGCCAGCAGTTTGAAGGGAGAGCAGCCCCAGCATTTT. Translation gives CASSLKGEQPQHF.

The table lists this clone with a few counts. The chain carries TRBV6-1 and TRBJ2-1; D is unresolved. The germline V gene encodes CDR1 MNHNS and CDR2 SASEGT. V lost 0 bases and J 12 bases, leaving 12 bases between the germline ends. CDR3 length equals 13 residues. The CDR3 sequence: CASSEALRSGQFF. The DNA for the CDR3 is TGTGCCAGCAGTGAAGCGCTGCGGAGTGGGCAGTTCTTC.

The rearrangement uses TRBV9 and TRBJ1-1, with D maybe TRBD1 (6 bases). In germline, CDR1 is SGDLS, CDR2 YYNGEE. The CDR3 extends over 15 amino acids. Trimming cost V 0 bases and J 6 bases, with 15 bases left between them. The chain's CDR3 is CASSVGGTSTAEAFF. The CDR3 coding sequence is TGTGCCAGCAGCGTAGGGGGGACAAGTACAGCTGAAGCTTTCTTT.

This chain joins TRBV5-1 and TRBJ1-5; no clear D gene. This CDR3 contains 15 residues. V lost 2 bases, J lost 3 bases, and 12 bases lay in between. CDR1 and CDR2 (germline): SGHRS, YFSETQ. CDR3 nucleotide sequence: TGCGCCAGCAGCTTTGCCCCAGAACCCAATCAGCCCCAGCATTTT. Translating gives CASSFAPEPNQPQHF.